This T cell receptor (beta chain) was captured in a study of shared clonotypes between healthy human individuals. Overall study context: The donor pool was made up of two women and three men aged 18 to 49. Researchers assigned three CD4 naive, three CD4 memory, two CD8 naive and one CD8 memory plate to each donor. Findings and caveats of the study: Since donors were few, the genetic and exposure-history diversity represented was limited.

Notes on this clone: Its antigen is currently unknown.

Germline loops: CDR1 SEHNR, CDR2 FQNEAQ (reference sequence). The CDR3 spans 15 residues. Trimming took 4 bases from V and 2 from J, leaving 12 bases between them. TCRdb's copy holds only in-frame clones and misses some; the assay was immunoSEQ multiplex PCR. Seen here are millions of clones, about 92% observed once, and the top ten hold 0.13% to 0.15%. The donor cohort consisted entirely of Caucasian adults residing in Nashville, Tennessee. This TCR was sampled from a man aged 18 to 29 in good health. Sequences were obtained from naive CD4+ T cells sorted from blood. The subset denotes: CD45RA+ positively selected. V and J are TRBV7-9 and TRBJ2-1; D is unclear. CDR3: CASSSTTKTYNEQFF. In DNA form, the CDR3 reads TGTGCCAGCAGCTCAACTACAAAAACCTACAATGAGCAGTTCTTC.